The rows below give T cell receptor beta chains drawn from one sample of a study of T cell responses to AZD1222 COVID-19 vaccine. This table comes from immunoSEQ multiplex PCR, and its TCRdb copy is limited to in-frame clones, with some not included. The sample lists about 130,000 clones; 87% were seen once. Sequencing was performed on peripheral blood, taken on day 0 of AZD1222 vaccination. The source is an adult in good health. Both conserved end residues are part of each CDR3. D genes are given only for firm matches. Not every row has a clone size; where given, it reads once, few, many or a size class.

j_call: TRBJ2-7
d_call: TRBD1
cdr3_length: 14
clone_size: once
v_call: TRBV2
cdr3_aa: CASTHGQGPYEQYF
cdr3_nt: TGTGCCAGCACCCACGGACAGGGCCCCTACGAGCAGTACTTC

j_call: TRBJ2-5
d_call: -
cdr3_length: 15
clone_size: once
v_call: TRBV5-6
cdr3_aa: CASSLNTGVWETQYF
cdr3_nt: TGTGCCAGCAGCTTGAACACTGGGGTTTGGGAGACCCAGTACTTC

j_call: TRBJ1-2
d_call: -
cdr3_length: 15
clone_size: -
v_call: TRBV30
cdr3_aa: CAWSSFGALNYGYTF
cdr3_nt: TGTGCCTGGAGCTCATTTGGGGCACTTAACTATGGCTACACCTTC

j_call: TRBJ1-3
d_call: -
cdr3_length: 15
clone_size: -
v_call: TRBV6-5
cdr3_aa: CASSLGGPSGNTIYF
cdr3_nt: TGTGCCAGCAGCCTCGGCGGGCCCTCTGGAAACACCATATATTTT

j_call: TRBJ2-5
d_call: -
cdr3_length: 15
clone_size: -
v_call: TRBV7-9
cdr3_aa: CASSLDEGFEETQYF
cdr3_nt: TGTGCCAGCAGCTTAGACGAGGGGTTTGAAGAGACCCAGTACTTC

j_call: TRBJ1-1
d_call: TRBD1
cdr3_length: 13
clone_size: once
v_call: TRBV2
cdr3_aa: CASDRGDWTEAFF
cdr3_nt: TGTGCCAGCGACAGGGGGGATTGGACTGAAGCTTTCTTT

j_call: TRBJ1-6
d_call: -
cdr3_length: 13
clone_size: -
v_call: TRBV29-1
cdr3_aa: CSVEETLNSPLHF
cdr3_nt: TGCAGCGTTGAAGAGACATTGAATTCACCCCTCCACTTT

j_call: TRBJ2-1
d_call: TRBD2
cdr3_length: 15
clone_size: once
v_call: TRBV7-2
cdr3_aa: CASSPSGGGIPEQFF
cdr3_nt: TGTGCCAGCAGCCCTAGCGGGGGGGGGATCCCGGAGCAGTTCTTC

j_call: TRBJ1-6
d_call: TRBD1
cdr3_length: 18
clone_size: -
v_call: TRBV27
cdr3_aa: CASSLGTGVLSYNSPLHF
cdr3_nt: TGTGCCAGCAGTTTGGGGACAGGGGTATTGTCCTATAATTCACCCCTCCACTTT

j_call: TRBJ2-7
d_call: TRBD2
cdr3_length: 15
clone_size: -
v_call: TRBV7-2
cdr3_aa: CASSQNSGGFYEQYF
cdr3_nt: TGTGCCAGCAGCCAAAATAGCGGGGGGTTCTACGAGCAGTACTTC

j_call: TRBJ2-1
d_call: -
cdr3_length: 12
clone_size: -
v_call: TRBV6-2/TRBV6-3
cdr3_aa: CASSSYTDEQFF
cdr3_nt: TGTGCCAGCAGTTCTTATACGGATGAGCAGTTCTTC

j_call: TRBJ2-7
d_call: TRBD2
cdr3_length: 15
clone_size: -
v_call: TRBV19
cdr3_aa: CASSRDAGETYEQYF
cdr3_nt: TGTGCCAGTAGCCGCGACGCGGGGGAGACATACGAGCAGTACTTC

j_call: TRBJ2-1
d_call: -
cdr3_length: 16
clone_size: -
v_call: TRBV19
cdr3_aa: CASSGLSGGLRNEQFF
cdr3_nt: TGTGCCAGTAGTGGGTTGAGTGGCGGGCTAAGGAATGAGCAGTTCTTC

j_call: TRBJ2-7
d_call: TRBD2
cdr3_length: 13
clone_size: -
v_call: TRBV5-1
cdr3_aa: CASSQRGGFEQYF
cdr3_nt: TGCGCCAGCAGCCAGCGGGGGGGTTTCGAGCAGTACTTC

j_call: TRBJ2-7
d_call: TRBD2
cdr3_length: 18
clone_size: -
v_call: TRBV6-6
cdr3_aa: CASSRERLAGSVTYEQYF
cdr3_nt: TGTGCCAGCAGTCGCGAGAGGCTAGCGGGGTCAGTTACCTACGAGCAGTACTTC

j_call: TRBJ1-1
d_call: TRBD1
cdr3_length: 20
clone_size: -
v_call: TRBV5-1
cdr3_aa: CASSLARGFNDRVMNTEAFF
cdr3_nt: TGCGCCAGCAGCTTGGCCAGGGGGTTTAATGACAGGGTGATGAACACTGAAGCTTTCTTT

j_call: TRBJ1-6
d_call: -
cdr3_length: 12
clone_size: -
v_call: TRBV6-5
cdr3_aa: CASTQGSSPLHF
cdr3_nt: TGTGCCAGCACGCAGGGTTCATCACCCCTCCACTTT

j_call: TRBJ2-7
d_call: TRBD1
cdr3_length: 12
clone_size: -
v_call: TRBV27
cdr3_aa: CASSFPGGFLDF
cdr3_nt: TGTGCCAGCAGTTTCCCAGGGGGCTTCTTGGACTTC

j_call: TRBJ2-3
d_call: TRBD1
cdr3_length: 15
clone_size: -
v_call: TRBV5-1
cdr3_aa: CASSLRGQLTDTQYF
cdr3_nt: TGCGCCAGCAGCTTGCGGGGACAGCTCACAGATACGCAGTATTTT

j_call: TRBJ1-1
d_call: -
cdr3_length: 14
clone_size: -
v_call: TRBV28
cdr3_aa: CASSRGRVNTEAFF
cdr3_nt: TGTGCCAGCAGCCGAGGACGGGTGAACACTGAAGCTTTCTTT

j_call: TRBJ2-6
d_call: -
cdr3_length: 16
clone_size: -
v_call: TRBV7-3
cdr3_aa: CASSLRQSSGANVLTF
cdr3_nt: TGTGCCAGCAGCCTGAGGCAGTCCTCTGGGGCCAACGTCCTGACTTTC

j_call: TRBJ2-6
d_call: -
cdr3_length: 15
clone_size: -
v_call: TRBV6-2/TRBV6-3
cdr3_aa: CASSYRPAGANVLTF
cdr3_nt: TGTGCCAGCAGTTACCGGCCGGCCGGGGCCAACGTCCTGACTTTC

j_call: TRBJ1-6
d_call: -
cdr3_length: 17
clone_size: -
v_call: TRBV7-9
cdr3_aa: CASSSSRIGQQNSPLHF
cdr3_nt: TGTGCCAGCAGCTCGTCCCGCATAGGACAGCAGAATTCACCCCTCCACTTT

j_call: TRBJ1-6
d_call: TRBD1
cdr3_length: 15
clone_size: -
v_call: TRBV6-5
cdr3_aa: CASSYSNTGDSPLHF
cdr3_nt: TGTGCCAGCAGTTACTCCAATACAGGGGACTCACCCCTCCACTTT

j_call: TRBJ1-4
d_call: TRBD1
cdr3_length: 14
clone_size: -
v_call: TRBV18
cdr3_aa: CASSPSTGVEKLFF
cdr3_nt: TGTGCCAGCTCACCATCAACAGGGGTCGAAAAACTGTTTTTT

j_call: TRBJ1-1
d_call: -
cdr3_length: 11
clone_size: -
v_call: TRBV19
cdr3_aa: CASKGYTEAFF
cdr3_nt: TGTGCCAGCAAGGGGTACACTGAAGCTTTCTTT

j_call: TRBJ2-5
d_call: -
cdr3_length: 15
clone_size: -
v_call: TRBV28
cdr3_aa: CASSLPRARPRTQYF
cdr3_nt: TGTGCCAGCAGTTTACCCCGGGCCCGCCCGCGGACCCAGTACTTC

j_call: TRBJ1-1
d_call: TRBD1
cdr3_length: 14
clone_size: -
v_call: TRBV5-1
cdr3_aa: CASSITGGSTEAFF
cdr3_nt: TGCGCCAGCAGCATCACAGGGGGAAGCACTGAAGCTTTCTTT

j_call: TRBJ1-3
d_call: -
cdr3_length: 17
clone_size: -
v_call: TRBV5-1
cdr3_aa: CASSSSSGLGSGNTIYF
cdr3_nt: TGCGCCAGCAGCTCATCATCTGGGCTGGGCTCTGGAAACACCATATATTTT

j_call: TRBJ1-2
d_call: -
cdr3_length: 15
clone_size: -
v_call: TRBV6-5
cdr3_aa: CASQPLPPGGGGYTF
cdr3_nt: TGTGCCAGCCAACCTTTACCCCCGGGAGGGGGAGGCTACACCTTC

j_call: TRBJ1-5
d_call: -
cdr3_length: 12
clone_size: -
v_call: TRBV5-6
cdr3_aa: CASSLLEQPQHF
cdr3_nt: TGTGCCAGCAGCTTGCTAGAGCAGCCCCAGCATTTT

j_call: TRBJ2-7
d_call: -
cdr3_length: 12
clone_size: -
v_call: TRBV19
cdr3_aa: CASRGQLYEQYF
cdr3_nt: TGTGCCAGCCGGGGGCAGCTCTACGAGCAGTACTTC

j_call: TRBJ2-1
d_call: -
cdr3_length: 16
clone_size: few
v_call: TRBV6-4
cdr3_aa: CASTKEPGGAGYEQFF
cdr3_nt: TGTGCCAGCACCAAGGAGCCAGGGGGGGCAGGGTATGAGCAGTTCTTC

j_call: TRBJ2-7
d_call: TRBD1
cdr3_length: 14
clone_size: -
v_call: TRBV18
cdr3_aa: CASSSGQGRPEQYF
cdr3_nt: TGTGCCAGCTCGTCGGGACAGGGTCGCCCCGAGCAGTACTTC

j_call: TRBJ2-3
d_call: -
cdr3_length: 13
clone_size: -
v_call: TRBV10-3
cdr3_aa: CAIKPDSTDTQYF
cdr3_nt: TGTGCCATCAAGCCCGATAGCACAGATACGCAGTATTTT

j_call: TRBJ2-5
d_call: -
cdr3_length: 11
clone_size: once
v_call: TRBV19
cdr3_aa: CASKGQETQYF
cdr3_nt: TGTGCCAGTAAGGGTCAAGAGACCCAGTACTTC

j_call: TRBJ1-2
d_call: -
cdr3_length: 14
clone_size: -
v_call: TRBV6-5
cdr3_aa: CASSNRASNYGYTF
cdr3_nt: TGTGCCAGCAGTAACAGAGCATCTAACTATGGCTACACCTTC

j_call: TRBJ2-3
d_call: -
cdr3_length: 16
clone_size: -
v_call: TRBV7-9
cdr3_aa: CASSLGWRAGTDTQYF
cdr3_nt: TGTGCCAGCAGCTTAGGTTGGAGAGCTGGGACAGATACGCAGTATTTT

j_call: TRBJ1-2
d_call: -
cdr3_length: 12
clone_size: -
v_call: TRBV11-3
cdr3_aa: CASILDLYGYTF
cdr3_nt: TGTGCCAGCATCCTCGACCTCTATGGCTACACCTTC

j_call: TRBJ2-7
d_call: TRBD1
cdr3_length: 15
clone_size: -
v_call: TRBV24-1
cdr3_aa: CATSGDREGEYEQYF
cdr3_nt: TGTGCCACCAGTGGGGACAGGGAAGGTGAATACGAGCAGTACTTC

j_call: TRBJ1-6
d_call: -
cdr3_length: 13
clone_size: -
v_call: TRBV12-3/TRBV12-4
cdr3_aa: CASSLRWFPLLHF
cdr3_nt: TGTGCCAGCAGTTTGAGGTGGTTCCCTCTCCTCCACTTT

j_call: TRBJ1-6
d_call: -
cdr3_length: 12
clone_size: -
v_call: TRBV14
cdr3_aa: CASSQDPSSLHF
cdr3_nt: TGTGCCAGCAGCCAAGATCCGTCTTCCCTCCACTTT